These 30 T cell receptor beta chains came from one sample sequenced in a study of T cells in Graves' hyperthyroidism and ophthalmopathy. The CDR3 regions of TCR beta were amplified from RNA transcripts. Initially, a first-round RT-PCR of the TCR CDR3 employed the HTBI primer set. TCRdb used MiXCR to reprocess the multiplex PCR reads, holding one entry per CDR3 protein. The sample contains around 300,000 distinct CDR3 sequences, roughly 19% of which appear only once. The sample consisted of blood. These receptors originate from a man in his fifties with Graves' ophthalmopathy.

This chain connects TRBV6-1 to TRBJ2-1, with 10 bases fitting TRBD2. After removal of 7 bases from V and 0 bases from J, the junction contained 15 bases not matched to a gene. This CDR3 contains 19 residues. Germline V gene data show CDR1 as MNHNS and CDR2 as SASEGT. The DNA for the CDR3 is TGTGCCAGCAATCCGGCTAGCGGGAGTCTTCGCAGCTCCTACAATGAGCAGTTCTTC. Translating it yields CASNPASGSLRSSYNEQFF.

The chain recombines TRBV19 with TRBJ2-3, with D unclear. The CDR3 contains 15 residues. CDR1 is LNHDA, CDR2 SQIVND, per germline (reference sequence). The germline V and J ends were trimmed by 3 bases and 0 bases, with 10 bases remaining between them. The DNA of the CDR3 is TGTGCCAGTAGTATCTTGGCGACCAGCACAGATACGCAGTATTTT. Amino acids: CASSILATSTDTQYF. Based on the CDR3 plus reference TRBV19 and TRBJ2-3, the full variable domain is DGGITQSPKYLFRKEGQNVTLSCEQNLNHDAMYWYRQDPGQGLRLIYYSQIVNDFQKGDIAEGYSVSREKKESFPLTVTSAQKNPTAFYLCASSILATSTDTQYFGPGTRLTVL.

The table lists this clonotype with many counts. The chain employs TRBV11-2 and TRBJ2-2; no clear D. Germline CDR1 SGHAT, CDR2 FQNNGV. The CDR3 extends over 14 amino acids. The germline V and J ends were trimmed by 0 bases and 5 bases, with 7 bases remaining between them. The CDR3 nucleotides read TGTGCCAGCAGCTTAGAAGGTCTGACCGGGGAGCTGTTTTTT. Translating it yields CASSLEGLTGELFF.

This clonotype showed up many times. The rearrangement uses TRBV12-3 or TRBV12-4 and TRBJ2-5; the D gene is possibly TRBD2 (7 bases). Trimming took off 0 bases at V and 6 bases at J, with 11 bases between the two ends. This CDR3 region has 14 residues. CDR3 DNA sequence: TGTGCCAGCAGTTTAGCGGGAGGGGGGCAGACCCAGTACTTC. Translated: CASSLAGGGQTQYF.

The chain joins TRBV20-1 to TRBJ2-7, with TRBD1 matching over 9 bases. The length of the CDR3 is 12 residues. Germline V CDR1 and CDR2: DFQATT, SNEGSKA (reference sequence). Trimming removed 6 bases from V and 5 bases from J; junction bases left unmatched: 5. In DNA, the CDR3 is TGCAGTGCACTAAGGACAGGGGACGAGCAGTACTTC. Its protein product is CSALRTGDEQYF.

This clonotype occurred a few times. CDR3 nucleotide sequence: TGTGCCAGCAATTCAAGGACGCAGAGCTCCTATAATTCACCCCTCCACTTT. Encoded protein: CASNSRTQSSYNSPLHF. V usage is TRBV28 and J usage is TRBJ1-6; D is uncertain. V dropped 7 bases and J dropped 0 bases, with 16 bases sitting between them. Germline CDR1 reads MDHEN; CDR2 reads SYDVKM. This CDR3 is 17 amino acids long.

The sample holds a few counts of this clonotype. One end of the junction varies from germline; a read error may be responsible. The chain's CDR3 is CASSEAGGGGLQPQHF. CDR3 DNA: TGTGCCAGCAGTGAAGCGGGGGGGGGAGGGCTTCAGCCCCAGCATTTT. The rearrangement uses TRBV24-1 and TRBJ1-5; D possibly corresponds to TRBD1 (5 bases). This CDR3 has 16 amino acids. Germline lookup yields CDR1 KGHDR and CDR2 SFDVKD.

There are many counts of this clonotype. The chain links TRBV28 to TRBJ2-7, with D possibly matching TRBD1 (5 bases). This CDR3 spans 14 amino acids. V gave up 2 bases and J gave up 3 bases, with 11 bases separating them. CDR1 is MDHEN and CDR2 is SYDVKM in the germline V gene. The CDR3 region is CASSLQGSGYEQYF. Written as DNA, the CDR3 is TGTGCCAGCAGTTTACAGGGATCCGGCTACGAGCAGTACTTC.

Many counts were recorded for this clonotype. The chain is built from TRBV27 and TRBJ2-5; no reliable D call. Trimming stripped 2 bases from V and 7 bases from J, with 8 bases between. CDR3 length: 12 amino acids. Germline V gene data show CDR1 as MNHEY and CDR2 as SMNVEV (reference sequence). CDR3 in DNA: TGTGCCAGCAGTTTAGCATCAGGGACCCAGTACTTC. Translated: CASSLASGTQYF.

CDR3 in amino acids: CSVDITDTQYF. The CDR3 DNA reads TGCAGCGTTGATATCACAGATACGCAGTATTTT. The chain uses TRBV29-1 and TRBJ2-3, with D unclear. V gave up 3 bases and J gave up 2 bases, with 3 bases separating them. Germline assignment: CDR1 SQVTM and CDR2 ANQGSEA. This CDR3 region has 11 residues.

This sequence joins TRBV20-1 and TRBJ2-3; perhaps D is TRBD1 or TRBD2 (6 bases each). Germline V gives CDR1 DFQATT, CDR2 SNEGSKA (reference sequence). CDR3 length: 14 amino acids. Trimming removed 0 bases from V and 4 bases from J, with 11 bases in between. The DNA of the CDR3 is TGCAGTGCTAGAGAGGGGGGCTGGGCAGATACGCAGTATTTT. Its protein product is CSAREGGWADTQYF.

The chain recombines TRBV5-6 with TRBJ1-4; D is unresolved. V was pared by 2 bases and J by 7 bases, with 9 bases between. Germline lookup yields CDR1 SGHDT and CDR2 YYEEEE. The CDR3 totals 13 residues. The DNA of the CDR3 is TGTGCCAGCAGCTTACGGGCCTCTGAAAAACTGTTTTTT. Protein: CASSLRASEKLFF.

This clonotype has only a few counts. J is TRBJ2-3 and V is TRBV19, with D possibly matching TRBD2 (5 bases). This CDR3 is built from 14 residues. Germline CDR1 is LNHDA and CDR2 is SQIVND (reference sequence). The V and J ends lost 3 bases and 4 bases respectively, with 11 bases between them. In DNA, the CDR3 is TGTGCCAGTAGTATTCCTAGCACCTCAGATACGCAGTATTTT. Translated: CASSIPSTSDTQYF.

This chain joins TRBV24-1 and TRBJ1-5; tentatively, D is TRBD1 (5 bases). Germline CDR1 is KGHDR and CDR2 is SFDVKD. The V end lost 5 bases, the J end lost 0 bases, and 13 bases lay between the germline ends. This CDR3 region has 16 residues. The CDR3 bases are TGTGCCACCAGTGTAGGGGCGGGCTATAGCAATCAGCCCCAGCATTTT. Amino acids: CATSVGAGYSNQPQHF.

This clonotype showed up many times. The V call is TRBV28, the J call TRBJ2-7; 7 nucleotides line up with TRBD2. The junction had 13 bases not matched to a gene; V was cut back by 8 bases and J by 6 bases. The CDR3 spans 14 residues. Germline CDR1 and CDR2: MDHEN and SYDVKM. CDR3 in DNA: TGTGCCAGCTCCGGGGATGGACTAGTTAGCGAGCAGTACTTC. Its protein is CASSGDGLVSEQYF.

The chain is built from TRBV3-1 and TRBJ2-3; 7 bases fit TRBD1. Germline lookup yields CDR1 LGHDT and CDR2 YNNKEL (reference sequence). CDR3 size: 15 residues. Germline trimming cut 0 bases from V and 3 bases from J; bases unmatched to any gene: 3. The CDR3 coding sequence is TGTGCCAGCAGCCAAGATGTACAGGGGACAGATACGCAGTATTTT. Translated: CASSQDVQGTDTQYF.

The J gene is TRBJ1-4, the V gene TRBV12-3 or TRBV12-4; TRBD1 aligns across 8 bases. The V and J ends lost 5 bases and 3 bases, in that order; junction bases with no gene match: 5. The CDR3 extends over 15 amino acids. This CDR3 is CASSVSQGANEKLFF. Written as DNA, the CDR3 is TGTGCCAGCAGTGTATCACAGGGGGCTAATGAAAAACTGTTTTTT.

The chain uses TRBV10-2 and TRBJ1-6; no reliable D call. CDR1 is WSHSY, CDR2 SAAADI, per germline. Trimming cost V 7 bases and J 10 bases, with 20 bases left between them. This CDR3 is built from 15 residues. Here the CDR3 DNA reads TGCGCCAGCAAAACCCCGGACCATGTCGGATCACCCCTCCACTTT. It yields the protein CASKTPDHVGSPLHF.

Concerning this clonotype: The CDR3 does not close with the conserved phenylalanine or tryptophan, likely indicating a read error. The V and J genes are TRBV5-1 and TRBJ2-5, with D possibly being TRBD2 (6 bases). The CDR3 extends over 15 amino acids. Germline CDR1 is SGHRS and CDR2 is YFSETQ. The V end lost 3 bases, the J end lost 4 bases, and 16 bases lay between the germline ends. CDR3 sequence: CASSSYGGVGETQYL. The CDR3 DNA reads TGCGCCAGCAGCTCCTACGGGGGAGTGGGAGAGACCCAGTACCTC.

This clonotype came up a few times. The gene calls are TRBV6-5 and TRBJ2-5; 10 nucleotides line up with TRBD2. CDR1 MNHEY and CDR2 SVGAGI come from the germline V gene. This CDR3 spans 18 amino acids. V was clipped by 2 bases and J by 6 bases; unmatched bases: 15. In DNA, the CDR3 is TGTGCCAGCAGTTACCCCCCCGGCCTAGCGGGAGTAGGAAAGACCCAGTACTTC. It specifies CASSYPPGLAGVGKTQYF.

In its sample, this clonotype was seen many times. The CDR3 bases are TGTGCCTGGAGTAGAGGCAGGGGGAATCAGCCCCAGCATTTT. This codes for CAWSRGRGNQPQHF. The rearrangement links TRBV30 to TRBJ1-5; 7 positions match TRBD1. The CDR3 contains 14 residues. The germline CDR1 and CDR2 sequences are GTSNPN and SVGIG (reference sequence). The V gene end was trimmed by 2 bases and the J gene end by 4 bases; junction bases not matched to a gene: 5. Complete variable domain (other parts from reference TRBV30 and TRBJ1-5): SQTIHQWPATLVQPVGSPLSLECTVEGTSNPNLYWYRQAAGRGLQLLFYSVGIGQISSEVPQNLSASRPQDRQFILSSKKLLLSDSGFYLCAWSRGRGNQPQHFGDGTRLSIL.

The gene calls are TRBV7-3 and TRBJ2-1; 9 bases match TRBD2. The CDR3 consists of 16 residues. V lost 2 bases and J lost 5; bases outside the gene matches: 7. In germline, CDR1 is SGHTA, CDR2 FQGTGA. The chain's CDR3 is CASSLQAGGANNEQFF. The CDR3 DNA is TGTGCCAGCAGCTTACAAGCGGGAGGAGCGAACAATGAGCAGTTCTTC.

This clonotype showed up many times. The J gene is TRBJ2-6, the V gene TRBV7-2; D gene unclear. Germline-derived CDR1 and CDR2 are SGHTA and FQGNSA. Trimming removed 4 bases at V and 2 bases at J, with 6 bases between. The CDR3 consists of 14 residues. CDR3 residues: CASSSRAGANVLTF. The CDR3 DNA is TGTGCCAGCAGCTCCCGAGCTGGGGCCAACGTCCTGACTTTC.

This clonotype was seen at least ten times. The J gene is TRBJ1-1, the V gene TRBV27; D might be TRBD1 (5 bases). The germline V gene has CDR1 MNHEY and CDR2 SMNVEV (reference sequence). V lost 5 bases to trimming and J lost 6 bases, with 25 bases between them. The CDR3 is 17 residues long. This CDR3 reads CASSPTVGVENSAEAFF. Written as DNA, the CDR3 is TGTGCCAGCAGTCCTACCGTGGGGGTTGAGAATAGCGCTGAAGCTTTCTTT.

The J gene is TRBJ2-7, the V gene TRBV11-2, with 9 bases identical to TRBD1. The CDR3 is 16 residues long. V lost 0 bases to trimming and J lost 3 bases; unmatched junction nucleotides: 6. Germline CDR1 SGHAT, CDR2 FQNNGV. CDR3 bases: TGTGCCAGCAGCTTAGACAGAGGGACAGGGAACTACGAGCAGTACTTC. It is translated as CASSLDRGTGNYEQYF.

This sequence joins TRBV12-3 or TRBV12-4 and TRBJ2-7; 8 bases align to TRBD1. The CDR3 length is 15 residues. Unmatched junction bases numbered 8, after V lost 5 bases and J lost 2 bases. CDR3 sequence reads: CASSATDRVAYEQYF. Here the CDR3 DNA reads TGTGCCAGCAGTGCGACGGACAGGGTGGCCTACGAGCAGTACTTC.

The sample holds a few counts of this clonotype. V is TRBV28 and J is TRBJ2-7; D is unclear. Per the germline V gene, CDR1 is MDHEN and CDR2 is SYDVKM. The CDR3 totals 11 residues. Trimming took off 5 bases at V and 3 bases at J, with 5 bases between the two ends. The CDR3 nucleotides read TGTGCCAGCAGTATCGACTACGAGCAGTACTTC. It translates to CASSIDYEQYF.

This clonotype was recorded at least ten times. J is TRBJ2-7 and V is TRBV28, with a weak D call TRBD2 (5 bases). CDR3 size: 12 residues. V lost 5 bases and J 5 bases, leaving 10 bases between the germline ends. CDR1 and CDR2 from the germline V gene are MDHEN and SYDVKM. The CDR3 reads CASSVERDEQYF. CDR3 nucleotide sequence: TGTGCCAGCAGTGTGGAGAGGGACGAGCAGTACTTC.

The table lists this clonotype with many counts. J is TRBJ1-1 and V is TRBV2; weak D call: TRBD1 (6 bases). The V and J ends lost 6 bases and 0 bases respectively, with 17 bases between them. CDR3 length equals 16 residues. Germline V gene data show CDR1 as SNHLY and CDR2 as FYNNEI. CDR3 bases: TGTGCCAGCAGCCTAACTGTGGGACAAGTGAACACTGAAGCTTTCTTT. Its protein product is CASSLTVGQVNTEAFF.

The chain recombines TRBV14 with TRBJ2-1, with D perhaps matching TRBD2 (5 bases). V was shortened by 4 bases and J by 7 bases, with 11 bases between the two germline ends. This CDR3 contains 13 residues. Germline V CDR1 and CDR2: SGHDN, FVKESK. CDR3 nucleotide sequence: TGTGCCAGCAGCCCCTCACTAGTTAATGAGCAGTTCTTC. Translating it yields CASSPSLVNEQFF.